This paragraph reports one T cell receptor (beta chain). This clonotype was recorded a few times. This receptor's antigen is unknown. It has no much larger one-base neighbor in the sample; base qualities were not kept. The library was made by 5' RACE. Instrument used: Illumina HiSeq 2000. Template switching added a universal primer binding site, and the final cDNA carried a unique molecular identifier that allowed TCR cDNA molecules to be counted accurately. Specific primers in the conserved constant-segment region were used to synthesize first-strand cDNA for the TCR alpha and beta chains. To control for contamination, each cDNA library was double barcoded with a SMART-Mk sample barcode plus Illumina barcodes. TruSeq adapter sequences and Illumina sample barcodes were added in two successive PCR steps. The TCR alpha and beta cDNA libraries were sequenced on the Illumina HiSeq platform using custom primers. In the source study's methods: Raw reads were processed with MiGEC to extract unique molecular identifiers, and MiXCR was used to determine CDR3 positions. Recombination models were inferred per individual with the repgenHMM and IGoR tools using an EM algorithm. The tcR package in R was used for shared clonotype analysis, with sharing normalized by the product of cloneset sizes. Out-of-frame nonproductive sequences were analyzed to study raw recombination free of thymic and clonal selection effects. The public reads were quality trimmed at Q25 with fastp and then assembled into clones with MiXCR by TCRdb, keeping productive beta chains. Every distinct CDR3 protein forms one entry, paired with its most common genes and DNA. TCRdb assigned the V and J calls; the authors' analysis was not used. The sample contains some 460,000 distinct CDR3 sequences, approximately 15% of them found a single time. Roughly 0.56% of the sample is in the top ten clones.

These data are taken from a study of identical twins (dated by TCRdb to the mid-2010s). Study-wide context: TCR alpha and beta repertoires from monozygotic twins, unrelated adults of various ages and cord blood were deep-sequenced to test whether fetal clonotypes persist. To rule out contamination, replicate twin experiments were performed at different times with different library preparation protocols.

Every donor in the study was a healthy Caucasian. Three pairs of female monozygotic twins, all aged roughly 18 to 30 years, made up the twin cohort. Positive isolation kits from Invitrogen were used to isolate CD4+ and CD8+ T cell populations. General study outcomes and caveats: Compared with coincidental sharing between unrelated individuals, out-of-frame TCR alpha sequences shared between twins showed an excess of sequences with low generation probability. Fewer insertions were carried by abundant cord blood beta clonotypes; a weaker similar trend was observed in young adult naive repertoires, while no such trend was observed in memory repertoires. Because the same donors could not be followed over many years, conclusions were based on cross-sectional statistical analysis. Invariant T cells such as MAIT and iNKT could partly confound zero-insertion analyses, though diverse VJ usage argued against this for most clonotypes. In beta out-of-frame sequences, excess twin sharing was weaker, because having fewer shared sequences lowered the signal-to-noise ratio. Out-of-frame TCR alpha sharing in monozygotic twins was systematically underestimated by recombination models, whereas sharing between unrelated individuals was in agreement with the recombination models.

Cut back by 3 bases and 1 base, the V and J ends lie 15 bases apart. The CDR3 covers 17 residues, taking in both the cysteine and the phenylalanine. Only the CDR3 region is kept as DNA, spanning 51 bases read in frame from base 1. These records were also assigned to another study, of yellow fever vaccine responses in identical twins. Drawing on the second study: According to the authors, in identical twins the way T cells responded to vaccination appeared partly convergent and partly personalized. The study precisely tracked vaccine-responding T cell clones in identical twins.

The source is a woman between 18 and 29 years old in good health. The chain uses TRBV12-3 or TRBV12-4 and TRBJ2-2; the D call could be TRBD1 or TRBD2, with each sharing 6 bases. The material sequenced was CD4+ T cells sorted from blood. The CDR3 region has the sequence CASSFPLGGQNTGELFF. The nucleotides read TGTGCCAGCAGTTTCCCTCTAGGGGGGCAGAACACCGGGGAGCTGTTTTTT.